The 9 T cell receptor beta chains listed next were all sequenced from one sample in a study of T cells in Graves' hyperthyroidism and ophthalmopathy. Regions amplified from RNA transcripts were the TCR beta CDR3 regions. First-round RT-PCR targeting the TCR CDR3 was performed with the HTBI primer set. TCRdb re-called the multiplex PCR reads through MiXCR, storing one row per CDR3 protein. The profile shows about 400,000 distinct CDR3 sequences, about 14% of them singletons. Sequencing input: blood. The receptors were gathered from a woman aged 30 to 39 with Graves' ophthalmopathy.

With respect to this clonotype: A read error may be the cause here, since a much bigger clone is one base away. The chain joins TRBV18 to TRBJ1-2; TRBD1 might be the D (6 bases). The CDR3 is made up of 16 amino acids. The germline CDR1 and CDR2 sequences are KGHSH and LQKENI. DNA for the CDR3: TGTACCAGCTCACCAACAGGGACGGCTACTAACTATGGCTACACCTTC. Its protein is CTSSPTGTATNYGYTF.

This clonotype was recorded at least ten times. The gene calls are TRBV28 and TRBJ2-7; 10 bases fit TRBD1. V lost 4 bases to trimming and J lost 6 bases; unmatched junction nucleotides: 12. Germline values: CDR1 MDHEN, CDR2 SYDVKM. The CDR3 sequence is 16 residues long. The CDR3, as DNA: TGTGCCAGCAGTTCTCCCGCGGGACAGGGGAAGGGCGAGCAGTACTTC. Amino acid sequence: CASSSPAGQGKGEQYF.

This clonotype was counted ten times or more. The rearrangement links TRBV7-9 to TRBJ2-3, with unresolved D. The CDR3 is made up of 12 amino acids. Germline V gene sequence: CDR1 SEHNR, CDR2 FQNEAQ (reference sequence). V dropped 1 base and J dropped 4 bases, with 3 bases sitting between them. The CDR3 DNA follows: TGTGCCAGCAGCTTAGAACCAGATACGCAGTATTTT. Translating gives CASSLEPDTQYF.

This clonotype appeared many times. This rearrangement joins TRBV6-1 to TRBJ2-5; 12 bases match TRBD2. The trim removed 5 bases at V and 5 bases at J, leaving 9 bases unmatched. Germline values: CDR1 MNHNS, CDR2 SASEGT. This CDR3 is 16 amino acids long. The CDR3: CASSSPSGGEAETQYF. CDR3 nucleotide sequence: TGTGCCAGCAGTTCTCCTAGCGGGGGGGAGGCGGAGACCCAGTACTTC.

This clonotype was seen many times. V usage is TRBV20-1 and J usage is TRBJ2-5, with TRBD2 identical over 7 bases. The CDR3 totals 13 residues. J lost 5 bases, V lost 5 bases, and 8 bases had no gene match. Germline assignment: CDR1 DFQATT and CDR2 SNEGSKA (reference sequence). In nucleotides, the CDR3 is TGCAGTGCTGACGGACTAGTCCACGAGACCCAGTACTTC. Its protein is CSADGLVHETQYF.

In this sample, this clonotype turned up a few times. One end of the junction does not line up with germline, which may come from a read error. J is TRBJ1-1 and V is TRBV27; 7 positions agree with TRBD1. The CDR3 runs to 16 residues. In germline, CDR1 is MNHEY, CDR2 SMNVEV (reference sequence). The CDR3 DNA sequence: TGTGCCAGCAGTGCAGACAGGGTAAGAATGAACACTGAAGTTTTCTTT. It specifies CASSADRVRMNTEVFF.

The sample holds many counts of this clonotype. J is TRBJ2-7 and V is TRBV7-8, with 14 bases that match TRBD2. The length of the CDR3 is 17 residues. In germline, CDR1 is SGHVS, CDR2 FQNEAQ. The ends lost 5 bases at V and 3 bases at J; junction bases unmatched: 9. The CDR3 nucleotides are TGTGCCAGCAGCCTAGGACTAGCGGGGGGAATTAACTACGAGCAGTACTTC. Its protein product is CASSLGLAGGINYEQYF.

This clonotype has ten or more counts. This chain joins TRBV28 and TRBJ1-6, with D possibly TRBD1 on 5 matching bases. V lost 6 bases and J 1 base, leaving 10 bases between the germline ends. The CDR3 consists of 15 residues. Germline V CDR1 and CDR2: MDHEN, SYDVKM. For the CDR3, the DNA is TGTGCCAGCAGGGCCGGGGCGTCCTATAATTCACCCCTCCACTTT. Its protein is CASRAGASYNSPLHF.

As to this clonotype: It may be a read error: a sequence one base away is much more abundant. This chain uses TRBV6-4 with TRBJ2-1, with 7 bases matching TRBD1. Losses at the gene ends were 2 bases for V and 2 bases for J; bases not matched to a gene: 3. The V gene's germline CDR1 is MRHNA and CDR2 SNTAGT. There are 15 residues in the CDR3. The CDR3 sequence: CASSDGDSPYNEQFF. CDR3 nucleotide sequence: TGTGCCAGCAGTGACGGGGACAGCCCCTACAATGAGCAGTTCTTC.